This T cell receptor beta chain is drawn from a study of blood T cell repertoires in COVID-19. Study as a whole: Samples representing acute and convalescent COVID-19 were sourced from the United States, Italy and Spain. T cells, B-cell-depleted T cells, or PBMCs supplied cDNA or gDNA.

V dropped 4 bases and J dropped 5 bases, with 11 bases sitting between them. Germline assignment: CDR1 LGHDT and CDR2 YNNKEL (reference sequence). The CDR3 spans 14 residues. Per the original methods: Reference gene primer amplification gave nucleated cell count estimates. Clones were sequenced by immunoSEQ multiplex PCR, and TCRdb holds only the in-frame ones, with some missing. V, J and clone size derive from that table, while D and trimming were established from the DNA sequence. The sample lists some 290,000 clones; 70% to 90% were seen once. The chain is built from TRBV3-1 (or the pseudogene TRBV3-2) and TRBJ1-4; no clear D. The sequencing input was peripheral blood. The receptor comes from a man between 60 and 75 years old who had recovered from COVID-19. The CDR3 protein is CASSPGFQNEKLFF. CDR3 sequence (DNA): TGTGCCAGCAGCCCAGGCTTTCAGAATGAAAAACTGTTTTTT.